A selection of T cell receptor beta chains follows, all from one sample in a study of cytomegalovirus exposure and HLA in healthy donors. Measured with immunoSEQ multiplex PCR; TCRdb has only the in-frame clones, and not every one. The table has over 110,000 clones, over 75% seen once. Sequencing was done on a sample of PBMCs. These receptors all come from a male donor in good health and CMV-seronegative. The CDR3 runs from the conserved cysteine through the conserved F or W. D genes are given only for firm matches. Expanded clones are given a class, and other clones once, few, many or no size at all.

>TRBV9|NA|NA|TRBJ1-2
TGTGCCAGCAGCGTAAGTGACAGTAACTATGGCTACACCTTC
CASSVSDSNYGYTF
>TRBV30|NA|NA|TRBJ2-7
TGTGCCTGGAGTGTCTCGGACTCATCCTACGAGCAGTACTTC
CAWSVSDSSYEQYF
>TRBV4-3|NA|NA|TRBJ2-5
TGCGCCAGCAGCCTAAGGGAGCAAGAGACCCAGTACTTC
CASSLREQETQYF
>TRBV7-9|NA|few|TRBJ2-7
TGTGCCAGCAGCTTAGTCGACTTCTACTCCTACGAGCAGTACTTC
CASSLVDFYSYEQYF
>TRBV2|TRBD2|NA|TRBJ2-2
TGTGCCAGCATGTCCGGGGGACTAGCGGACAACACCGGGGAGCTGTTTTTT
CASMSGGLADNTGELFF
>TRBV29-1|NA|NA|TRBJ1-1
TGCAGCGCCTTTTTCACTGAAGCTTTCTTT
CSAFFTEAFF
>TRBV7-3|NA|NA|TRBJ2-5
TGTGCCAGCAGCTTACAAGCCCAAGAGACCCAGTACTTC
CASSLQAQETQYF
>TRBV7-9|NA|NA|TRBJ1-1
TGTGCCAGCAGCTTGGGCGAAGGCACTGAAGCTTTCTTT
CASSLGEGTEAFF
>TRBV2|TRBD2|NA|TRBJ2-7
TGTGCCAGCAGTGAGTGGACTAGCGGGACCTACGAGCAGTACTTC
CASSEWTSGTYEQYF
>TRBV27|NA|NA|TRBJ1-1
TGTGCCAGCAACGATGCGGAGAACACTGAAGCTTTCTTT
CASNDAENTEAFF
>TRBV4-3|NA|NA|TRBJ1-1
TGCGCCAGCCGAATCACCCAGGGTTACACTGAAGCTTTCTTT
CASRITQGYTEAFF
>TRBV6-5|NA|NA|TRBJ2-5
TGTGCCAGCAGTTATGATAGAGAAGAGACCCAGTACTTC
CASSYDREETQYF
>TRBV5-6|NA|NA|TRBJ2-5
TGTGCCAGCAGCTCGTCGCAGGGAAAGGAGACCCAGTACTTC
CASSSSQGKETQYF
>TRBV11-2|NA|NA|TRBJ2-1
TGTGCCAGCAGCTTGGCTAGCGCTACCGGGGAGTTCTTC
CASSLASATGEFF
>TRBV5-1|NA|NA|TRBJ2-5
TGCGCCAGCAGTAAGGACTCCCAAGAGGAGACCCAGTACTTC
CASSKDSQEETQYF
>TRBV14|TRBD1|NA|TRBJ1-1
TGTGCCAGCAGCAAATGGGGACAGGGAGGCACTGAAGCTTTCTTT
CASSKWGQGGTEAFF
>TRBV30|NA|NA|TRBJ2-7
TGTGCCTGGAGTCAGGGGCTAGCGGCCTACGAGCAGTACTTC
CAWSQGLAAYEQYF
>TRBV19|NA|NA|TRBJ2-1
TGTGCCAGTCTCCAACGGGGTTCCTACAATGAGCAGTTCTTC
CASLQRGSYNEQFF